The next 10 T cell receptor beta chains were all read from a single sample in a study of T cell repertoires in ileal Crohn's disease. TCRdb keeps only in-frame clones here, not all; method: immunoSEQ multiplex PCR. The sample lists 10,000 to 15,000 clones; roughly 80% were seen once. Specified time point: neoterminal ileum biopsy at postoperative endoscopy, about 6 months after surgery. Input material: ileal tissue. The receptors derive from an adult with Crohn's disease.

CDR3 loop: CSVETSRGTDGYTF. The DNA for the CDR3 is TGCAGCGTTGAGACGTCCAGGGGGACGGATGGCTACACCTTC. The rearrangement uses TRBV29-1 and TRBJ1-2, with TRBD1 matching over 7 bases. From germline, CDR1 is SQVTM and CDR2 ANQGSEA. The junction had 10 bases not matched to a gene; V was cut back by 3 bases and J by 6 bases. CDR3 length equals 14 residues.

This clone was observed a single time. The V call is TRBV27, the J call TRBJ1-2; 7 nucleotides agree with TRBD1. With V trimmed by 3 bases and J by 0 bases, 16 bases remained unmatched. From germline, CDR1 is MNHEY and CDR2 SMNVEV (reference sequence). The CDR3 is 19 amino acids. The CDR3 DNA reads as TGTGCCAGCAGTTTCTCGGCCCGGACAGGTCATCCCGCTAACTATGGCTACACCTTC. This translates into CASSFSARTGHPANYGYTF.

The chain links TRBV5-1 to TRBJ1-1; D is perhaps TRBD1 (6 bases). Per germline, CDR1 SGHRS and CDR2 YFSETQ. The V end lost 1 base, the J end lost 1 base, and 11 bases lay between the germline ends. The CDR3 totals 15 residues. The CDR3 region is CASSLSGTTNTEAFF. CDR3 nucleotide sequence: TGCGCCAGCAGCTTGTCCGGGACAACGAACACTGAAGCTTTCTTT.

The chain couples TRBV4-1 to TRBJ2-5; possibly TRBD2 for D (6 bases). TRBJ2-7 explains the end of the DNA better; the J call may be wrong. Germline CDR1 and CDR2: MGHRA and YSYEKL. The CDR3 is 17 amino acids. CDR3 amino acids: CASSPRTNTAAIYEQYF. CDR3 DNA sequence: TGCGCCAGCAGCCCTAGGACTAACACAGCGGCGATTTACGAGCAGTACTTC.

The chain employs TRBV5-6 and TRBJ1-1; 7 bases line up with TRBD1. J was trimmed by 0 bases and V by 2 bases; bases with no gene match: 7. The CDR3 has 16 amino acids. Germline-derived CDR1 and CDR2 are SGHDT and YYEEEE. DNA of the CDR3: TGTGCCAGCAGCTTCAGGGGGTTAAATATGAACACTGAAGCTTTCTTT. Residues: CASSFRGLNMNTEAFF.

The rearrangement uses TRBV28 and TRBJ1-2; no clear D gene. The germline V gene encodes CDR1 MDHEN and CDR2 SYDVKM. There are 11 residues in the CDR3. Trimming removed 7 bases at V and 7 bases at J, with 10 bases between. This CDR3 is CASTRSTGYTF. The DNA of the CDR3 is TGTGCCAGCACCCGGAGTACTGGCTACACCTTC.

The CDR3 spells CASTPGGRYGYTF. As DNA, the CDR3 is TGTGCCAGCACCCCTGGCGGCCGATATGGCTACACCTTC. This chain links TRBV7-2 with TRBJ1-2; D is uncertain. Germline assignment: CDR1 SGHTA and CDR2 FQGNSA. The ends were cut back, 7 bases at V and 5 bases at J, with 14 bases in the middle. The length of the CDR3 is 13 residues.

The chain uses TRBV7-2 and TRBJ1-4; TRBD1 matches 7 bases. The ends lost 2 bases at V and 4 bases at J; junction bases unmatched: 4. Germline V gene lookup returns CDR1 SGHTA and CDR2 FQGNSA. This CDR3 has 15 residues. The CDR3 region is CASSLRGRGNEKLFF. Written as DNA, the CDR3 is TGTGCCAGCAGCTTAAGGGGGCGCGGTAATGAAAAACTGTTTTTT.

This sequence joins TRBV27 and TRBJ1-2; D gene uncertain. This CDR3 comprises 13 residues. From germline, CDR1 is MNHEY and CDR2 SMNVEV (reference sequence). The V end lost 2 bases, the J end lost 3 bases, and 7 bases lay between the germline ends. The CDR3 sequence is CASSLGVHYGYTF. CDR3 sequence (DNA): TGTGCCAGCAGTTTAGGAGTGCACTATGGCTACACCTTC.

The CDR3 region is CASSLDDYNEQFF. The CDR3 coding sequence is TGCGCCAGCAGCCTAGACGACTACAATGAGCAGTTCTTC. The chain joins TRBV5-1 to TRBJ2-1; no clear D. Germline CDR1 reads SGHRS; CDR2 reads YFSETQ. Trimming stripped 4 bases from V and 3 bases from J, with 8 bases between. This CDR3 is built from 13 residues.